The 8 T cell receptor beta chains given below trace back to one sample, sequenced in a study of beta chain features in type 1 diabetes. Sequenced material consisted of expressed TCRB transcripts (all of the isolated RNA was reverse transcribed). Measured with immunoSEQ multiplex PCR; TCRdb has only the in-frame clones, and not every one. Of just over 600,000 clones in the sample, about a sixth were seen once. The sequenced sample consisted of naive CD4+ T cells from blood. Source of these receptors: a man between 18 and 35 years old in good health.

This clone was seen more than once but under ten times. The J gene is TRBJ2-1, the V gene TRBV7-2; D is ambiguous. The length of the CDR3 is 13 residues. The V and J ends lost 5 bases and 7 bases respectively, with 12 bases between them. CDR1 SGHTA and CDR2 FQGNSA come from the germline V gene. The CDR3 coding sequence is TGTGCCAGCAGCCTCCCGAAGGTGAATGAGCAGTTCTTC. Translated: CASSLPKVNEQFF.

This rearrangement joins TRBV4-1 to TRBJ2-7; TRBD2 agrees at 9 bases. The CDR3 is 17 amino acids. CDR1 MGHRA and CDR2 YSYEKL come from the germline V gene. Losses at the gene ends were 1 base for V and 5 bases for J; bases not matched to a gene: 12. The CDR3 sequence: CASSQAQAGGGSDEQYF. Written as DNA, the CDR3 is TGCGCCAGCAGCCAAGCGCAAGCGGGAGGAGGGAGCGACGAGCAGTACTTC.

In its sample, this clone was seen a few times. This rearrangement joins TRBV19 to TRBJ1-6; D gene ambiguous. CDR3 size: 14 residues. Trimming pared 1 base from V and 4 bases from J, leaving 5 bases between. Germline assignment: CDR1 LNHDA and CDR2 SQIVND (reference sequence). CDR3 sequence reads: CASSIGWYNSPLHF. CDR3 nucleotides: TGTGCCAGTAGTATAGGGTGGTATAATTCACCCCTCCACTTT.

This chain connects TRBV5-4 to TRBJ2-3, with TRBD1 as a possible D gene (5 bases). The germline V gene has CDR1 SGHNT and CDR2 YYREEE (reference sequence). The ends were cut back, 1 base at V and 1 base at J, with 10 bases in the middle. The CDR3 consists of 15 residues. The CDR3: CASSLSRGRTDTQYF. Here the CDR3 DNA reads TGTGCCAGCAGCTTGAGTAGGGGCCGCACAGATACGCAGTATTTT.

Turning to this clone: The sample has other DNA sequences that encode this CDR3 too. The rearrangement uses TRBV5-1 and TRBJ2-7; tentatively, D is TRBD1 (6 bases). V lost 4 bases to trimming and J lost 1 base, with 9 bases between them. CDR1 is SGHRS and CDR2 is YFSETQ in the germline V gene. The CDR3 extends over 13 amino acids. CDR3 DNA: TGCGCCAGCAGCACGGACAGTTCCTACGAGCAGTACTTC. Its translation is CASSTDSSYEQYF.

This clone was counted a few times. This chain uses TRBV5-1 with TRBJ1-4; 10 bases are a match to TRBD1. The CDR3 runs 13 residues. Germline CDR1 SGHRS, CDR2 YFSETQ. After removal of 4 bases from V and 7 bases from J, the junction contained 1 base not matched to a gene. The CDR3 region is CASSGDRGEKLFF. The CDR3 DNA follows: TGCGCCAGCAGCGGGGACAGGGGTGAAAAACTGTTTTTT.

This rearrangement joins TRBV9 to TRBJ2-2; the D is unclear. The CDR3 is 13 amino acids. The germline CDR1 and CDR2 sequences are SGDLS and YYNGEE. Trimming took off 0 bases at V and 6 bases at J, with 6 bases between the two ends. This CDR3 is CASSVGLAGELFF. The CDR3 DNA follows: TGTGCCAGCAGCGTAGGGCTAGCCGGGGAGCTGTTTTTT. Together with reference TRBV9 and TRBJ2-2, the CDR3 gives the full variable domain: DSGVTQTPKHLITATGQRVTLRCSPRSGDLSVYWYQQSLDQGLQFLIQYYNGEERAKGNILERFSAQQFPDLHSELNLSSLELGDSALYFCASSVGLAGELFFGEGSRLTVL.

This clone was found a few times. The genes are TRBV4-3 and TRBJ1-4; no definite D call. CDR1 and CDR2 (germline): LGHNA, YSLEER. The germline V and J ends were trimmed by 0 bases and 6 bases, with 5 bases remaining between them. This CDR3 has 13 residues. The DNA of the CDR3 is TGCGCCAGCAGCCAAGATATGGATGAAAAACTGTTTTTT. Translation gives CASSQDMDEKLFF.